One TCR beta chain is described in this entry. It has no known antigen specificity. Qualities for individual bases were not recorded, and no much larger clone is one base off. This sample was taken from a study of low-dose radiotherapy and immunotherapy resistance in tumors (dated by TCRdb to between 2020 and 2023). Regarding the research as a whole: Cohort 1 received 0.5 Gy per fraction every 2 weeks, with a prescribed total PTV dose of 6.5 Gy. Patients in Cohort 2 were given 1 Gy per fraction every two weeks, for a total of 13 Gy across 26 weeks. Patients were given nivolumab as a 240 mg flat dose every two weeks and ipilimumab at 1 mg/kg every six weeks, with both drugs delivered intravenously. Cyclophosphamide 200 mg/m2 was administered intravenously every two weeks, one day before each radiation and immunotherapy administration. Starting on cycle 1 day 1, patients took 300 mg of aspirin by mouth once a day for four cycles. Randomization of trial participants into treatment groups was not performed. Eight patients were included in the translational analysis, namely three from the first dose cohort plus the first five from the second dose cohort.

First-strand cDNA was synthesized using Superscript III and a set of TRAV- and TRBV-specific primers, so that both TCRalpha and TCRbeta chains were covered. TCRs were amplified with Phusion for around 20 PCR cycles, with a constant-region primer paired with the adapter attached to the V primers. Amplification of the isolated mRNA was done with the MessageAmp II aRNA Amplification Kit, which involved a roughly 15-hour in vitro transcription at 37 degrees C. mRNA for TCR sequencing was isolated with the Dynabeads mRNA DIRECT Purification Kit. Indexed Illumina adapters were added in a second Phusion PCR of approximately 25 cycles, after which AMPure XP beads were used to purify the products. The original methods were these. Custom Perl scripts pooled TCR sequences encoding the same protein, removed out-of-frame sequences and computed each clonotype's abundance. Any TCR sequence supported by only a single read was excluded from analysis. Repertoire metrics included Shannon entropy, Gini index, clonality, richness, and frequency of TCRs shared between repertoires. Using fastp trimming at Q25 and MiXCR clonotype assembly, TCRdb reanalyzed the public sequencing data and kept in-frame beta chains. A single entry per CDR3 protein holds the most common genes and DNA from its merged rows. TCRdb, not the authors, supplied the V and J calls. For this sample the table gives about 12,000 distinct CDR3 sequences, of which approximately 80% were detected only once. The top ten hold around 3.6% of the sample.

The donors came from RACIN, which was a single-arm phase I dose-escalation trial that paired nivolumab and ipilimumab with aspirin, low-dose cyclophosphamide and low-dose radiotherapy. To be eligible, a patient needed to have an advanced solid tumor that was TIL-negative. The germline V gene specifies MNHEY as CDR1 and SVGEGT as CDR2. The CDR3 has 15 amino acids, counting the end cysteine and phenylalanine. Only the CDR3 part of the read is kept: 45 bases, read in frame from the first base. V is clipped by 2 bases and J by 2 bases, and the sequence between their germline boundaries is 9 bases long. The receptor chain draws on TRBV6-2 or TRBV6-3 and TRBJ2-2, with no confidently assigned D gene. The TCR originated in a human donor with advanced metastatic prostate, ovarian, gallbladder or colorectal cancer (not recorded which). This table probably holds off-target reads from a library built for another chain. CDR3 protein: CASSYVSFNTGELFF. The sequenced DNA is TGTGCCAGCAGTTACGTGAGTTTCAACACCGGGGAGCTGTTTTTT.